These 18 T cell receptor beta chains share one sample of origin, sequenced in a study of blood T cell repertoires in COVID-19. Sequencing was performed with immunoSEQ multiplex PCR; in TCRdb, only in-frame clones are kept and a portion is missing. The table records a few hundred thousand clones, 85% of them present only once. Material for sequencing was peripheral blood. The receptors derive from a woman aged 18-30 years with acute or convalescent COVID-19.

This clone was detected only once. V usage is TRBV7-3 and J usage is TRBJ1-1; no definite D call. Trimming stripped 2 bases from V and 1 base from J, with 8 bases between. The V gene's germline CDR1 is SGHTA and CDR2 FQGTGA. The CDR3 is 14 amino acids. The CDR3 region is CASSLLPGNTEAFF. CDR3 nucleotide sequence: TGTGCCAGCAGCTTATTACCAGGGAACACTGAAGCTTTCTTT.

The genes are TRBV27 and TRBJ1-5; the D gene is possibly TRBD1 (5 bases). The germline CDR1 and CDR2 sequences are MNHEY and SMNVEV (reference sequence). The CDR3 has 15 amino acids. The V end was cut by 5 bases, the J end by 4 bases, with 15 bases between. In DNA, the CDR3 is TGTGCCAGCAGTACCCGGGCAGGGCCTAATCAGCCCCAGCATTTT. Translated, it gives CASSTRAGPNQPQHF.

This clone was seen a single time. The CDR3 DNA follows: TGTGCCAGCAGTTTGTGGCAGGGTGATCAGCCCCAGCATTTT. This translates into CASSLWQGDQPQHF. The chain joins TRBV27 to TRBJ1-5; perhaps TRBD1 as D (5 bases). Germline assignment: CDR1 MNHEY and CDR2 SMNVEV (reference sequence). The CDR3 has 14 residues. Deletions cut 3 bases from V and 5 bases from J, with 11 bases between.

The gene calls are TRBV9 and TRBJ2-7; D uncertain. Looked up from germline, CDR1 is SGDLS and CDR2 is YYNGEE. The CDR3 has 13 residues. V lost 3 bases to trimming and J lost 7 bases, with 14 bases between them. The CDR3 DNA is TGTGCCAGCAGCGCTAGATCCTCCGGTGAGCAGTACTTC. Translation gives CASSARSSGEQYF.

The table lists this clone with a count of one. V gene TRBV5-6 combines with J gene TRBJ1-3, with TRBD1 identical over 7 bases. This CDR3 comprises 17 residues. Germline V gene lookup returns CDR1 SGHDT and CDR2 YYEEEE. V trimming: 4 bases; J trimming: 1 base; junction bases outside the gene matches: 11. DNA for the CDR3: TGTGCCAGCAGCCCCATCCGGGACAGCATTTCTGGAAACACCATATATTTT. Protein: CASSPIRDSISGNTIYF. Full variable domain (outside the CDR3, taken from reference TRBV5-6 and TRBJ1-3): DAGVTQSPTHLIKTRGQQVTLRCSPKSGHDTVSWYQQALGQGPQFIFQYYEEEERQRGNFPDRFSGHQFPNYSSELNVNALLLGDSALYLCASSPIRDSISGNTIYFGEGSWLTVV.

This chain connects TRBV6-2 or TRBV6-3 to TRBJ1-1; D is unclear. Trimming shortened V by 0 bases and J by 11 bases, and 28 bases separated the two germline ends. Germline V gene sequence: CDR1 MNHEY, CDR2 SVGEGT. This CDR3 is 18 amino acids long. The CDR3 loop is CASSYSRTQAGLIKGAFF. Written as DNA, the CDR3 is TGTGCCAGCAGTTACTCTCGCACTCAAGCGGGCCTGATAAAGGGTGCTTTCTTT.

The chain couples TRBV9 to TRBJ2-5; TRBD2 aligns across 8 bases. The CDR3 runs 12 residues. V was clipped by 8 bases and J by 3 bases; unmatched bases: 3. The germline V gene encodes CDR1 SGDLS and CDR2 YYNGEE. CDR3 region: CASWGLEETQYF. Here the CDR3 DNA reads TGTGCCAGTTGGGGACTAGAAGAGACCCAGTACTTC.

Here the CDR3 DNA reads TGTGCCAGCAGCTTAGTGTTCGGTTATCTGGCAGATACGCAGTATTTT. It translates to CASSLVFGYLADTQYF. The chain carries TRBV7-8 and TRBJ2-3; D remains ambiguous. V was trimmed by 1 base and J by 4 bases, leaving 15 bases between them. Per the germline V gene, CDR1 is SGHVS and CDR2 is FQNEAQ. The CDR3 is 16 residues long.

The chain combines TRBV5-5 with TRBJ1-4; TRBD1 matches at 7 bases. Germline trimming cut 2 bases from V and 4 bases from J; bases unmatched to any gene: 8. The CDR3 totals 16 residues. CDR1 and CDR2 (germline): SGHKS, YYEKEE (reference sequence). This CDR3 is CASSFLLTGDNEKLFF. The CDR3 bases are TGTGCCAGCAGCTTTCTCCTCACAGGGGATAATGAAAAACTGTTTTTT.

The V call is TRBV18, the J call TRBJ1-3; 8 bases map to TRBD1. Per germline, CDR1 KGHSH and CDR2 LQKENI. The CDR3 covers 16 residues. Trimming at V came to 3 bases and at J to 4 bases, leaving 8 bases not matched to a gene. The CDR3 nucleotides are TGTGCCAGCTCACCTTCAGGGGGCGAGAGGGGAAACACCATATATTTT. Translation: CASSPSGGERGNTIYF. Full variable domain (outside the CDR3, taken from reference TRBV18 and TRBJ1-3): NAGVMQNPRHLVRRRGQEARLRCSPMKGHSHVYWYRQLPEEGLKFMVYLQKENIIDESGMPKERFSAEFPKEGPSILRIQQVVRGDSAAYFCASSPSGGERGNTIYFGEGSWLTVV.

J is TRBJ2-7 and V is TRBV4-1; D gene unclear. The CDR3 loop spans 14 amino acids. Trimming pared 1 base from V and 2 bases from J, leaving 9 bases between. Germline CDR1 is MGHRA and CDR2 is YSYEKL. Written as DNA, the CDR3 is TGCGCCAGCAGCCAAGGAACAGAAGCCTACGAGCAGTACTTC. Translating it yields CASSQGTEAYEQYF.

The genes are TRBV27 and TRBJ2-1; TRBD2 agrees at 11 bases. The CDR3 length is 15 residues. Germline lookup yields CDR1 MNHEY and CDR2 SMNVEV (reference sequence). Germline trimming cut 5 bases from V and 6 bases from J; bases unmatched to any gene: 6. CDR3 sequence (DNA): TGTGCCAGCAGTCCACTAGCGGGAGAGGCCAATGAGCAGTTCTTC. This sequence encodes CASSPLAGEANEQFF.

The chain recombines TRBV10-3 with TRBJ2-7, with 9 bases identical to TRBD2. The ends lost 2 bases at V and 3 bases at J; junction bases unmatched: 8. Germline CDR1 reads ENHRY; CDR2 reads SYGVKD. The CDR3 has 16 amino acids. The CDR3 sequence: CAISEPGTSSFYEQYF. The CDR3 DNA follows: TGTGCCATCAGTGAGCCGGGGACTAGCTCCTTCTACGAGCAGTACTTC.

The chain joins TRBV2 to TRBJ2-3; 9 bases fit TRBD2. V lost 5 bases to trimming and J lost 0 bases; unmatched junction nucleotides: 6. The CDR3 runs to 16 residues. Per the germline V gene, CDR1 is SNHLY and CDR2 is FYNNEI. For the CDR3, the DNA is TGTGCCAGCAGTCCCCTAGCGGGGAGAAGCACAGATACGCAGTATTTT. Translation: CASSPLAGRSTDTQYF.

To note about this clone: Without the conserved terminal phenylalanine or tryptophan, this CDR3 likely stems from a read error. No DNA is shown, since the ends of the CDR3 on it are uncertain; the CDR3 is the one TCRdb lists. The chain has TRBV23-1 and TRBJ1-6; TRBD1, the D gene given by the table, was not confirmed from the DNA. TRBV23-1 belongs to the ORF category, with a function that is uncertain. A total of 12 residues make up the CDR3, ends included. This CDR3 reads CASTPSPTGPPV.

V gene TRBV28 combines with J gene TRBJ1-2; TRBD1 aligns across 9 bases. Trimming removed 6 bases from V and 1 base from J; junction bases left unmatched: 3. This CDR3 has 14 residues. Germline CDR1 and CDR2: MDHEN and SYDVKM. CDR3 amino acids: CASRATGGNYGYTF. Here the CDR3 DNA reads TGTGCCAGCAGAGCGACAGGGGGTAACTATGGCTACACCTTC.

V and J are TRBV9 and TRBJ2-2; D perhaps matches TRBD1 (6 bases). The length of the CDR3 is 14 residues. Germline V CDR1 and CDR2: SGDLS, YYNGEE. V was pared by 3 bases and J by 3 bases, with 9 bases between. The CDR3 region has the DNA TGTGCCAGCAGCGCTACAGGGCACACCGGGGAGCTGTTTTTT. Translation: CASSATGHTGELFF.

The CDR3 loop is CASSYKAGVTGELFF. CDR3 nucleotides: TGTGCCAGCAGCTATAAAGCGGGAGTCACCGGGGAGCTGTTTTTT. The V call is TRBV7-6, the J call TRBJ2-2; 8 bases are a match to TRBD2. Trimming at V came to 4 bases and at J to 4 bases, leaving 5 bases not matched to a gene. CDR3 length: 15 amino acids. CDR1 and CDR2 (germline): SGHVS, FNYEAQ.